This TCR beta chain was captured in a study of blood T cell repertoires in COVID-19. Profiling relied on immunoSEQ multiplex PCR, and the TCRdb table lists in-frame clones only, not all of them. Among 150,000 to 200,000 clones, around 81% were seen once, and the ten largest hold 8% to 13%. Trimming stripped 6 bases from V and 0 bases from J, with 4 bases between. The CDR3 sequence is 12 residues long. The genes are TRBV12-3 or TRBV12-4 and TRBJ2-3; unclear D gene. The sample consisted of peripheral blood. This sequence originates from a woman aged 40 to 50 with COVID-19, enrolled during active disease. The CDR3 DNA reads TGTGCCAGCAGCAAAAGCACAGATACGCAGTATTTT. Translation: CASSKSTDTQYF.